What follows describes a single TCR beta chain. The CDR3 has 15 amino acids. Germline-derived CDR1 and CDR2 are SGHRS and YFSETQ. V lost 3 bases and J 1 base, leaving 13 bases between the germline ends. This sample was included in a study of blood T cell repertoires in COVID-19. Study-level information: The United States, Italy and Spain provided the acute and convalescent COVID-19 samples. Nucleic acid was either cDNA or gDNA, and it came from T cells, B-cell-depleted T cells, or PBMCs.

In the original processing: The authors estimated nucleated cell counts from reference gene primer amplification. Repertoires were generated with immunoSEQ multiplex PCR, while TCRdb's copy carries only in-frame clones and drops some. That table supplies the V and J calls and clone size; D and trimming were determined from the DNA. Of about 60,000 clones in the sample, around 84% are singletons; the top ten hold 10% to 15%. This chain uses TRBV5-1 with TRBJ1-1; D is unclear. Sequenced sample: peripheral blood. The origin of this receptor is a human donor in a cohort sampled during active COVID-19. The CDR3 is CASSSEGSTNTEAFF. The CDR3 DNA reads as TGCGCCAGCAGCTCCGAGGGAAGCACGAACACTGAAGCTTTCTTT.